The clone carrying this TCR beta chain was counted only a few times. Its target is unknown. Points from the study as a whole: Tumor-infiltrating Treg TCR alpha and beta sequences overlapped most with tumor naive CD4+ T cells, then blood naive.

Germline CDR1 and CDR2: SGHRS and YFSETQ. V shed 2 bases and J shed 1 base, with 7 bases lying between them. The CDR3 is 13 amino acids. TCRdb reprocessed the 5' RACE reads via MiXCR and lists one record per CDR3 protein. This table holds about 42,000 distinct CDR3 sequences, about 30% found once. The receptor's source is a female donor with breast cancer. Sample: tumor-infiltrating memory CD4+ T cells sorted from the breast tumor. Subset: memory CD4+ T cells, CD4+CD45RO+CD25-. The chain uses TRBV5-1 and TRBJ2-7; no definite D call. The CDR3 protein is CASSLQSSYEQYF. The CDR3 region has the DNA TGCGCCAGCAGCTTACAGAGTTCCTACGAGCAGTACTTC.